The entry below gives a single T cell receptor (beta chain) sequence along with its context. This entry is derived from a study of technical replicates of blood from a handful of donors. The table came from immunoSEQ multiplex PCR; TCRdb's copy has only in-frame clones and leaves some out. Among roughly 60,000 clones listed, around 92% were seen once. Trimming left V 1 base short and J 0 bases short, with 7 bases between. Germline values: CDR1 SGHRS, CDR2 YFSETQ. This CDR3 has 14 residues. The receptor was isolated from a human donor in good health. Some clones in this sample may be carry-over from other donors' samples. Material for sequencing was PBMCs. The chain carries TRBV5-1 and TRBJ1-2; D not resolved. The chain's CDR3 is CASSLTVSNYGYTF. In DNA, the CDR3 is TGCGCCAGCAGCTTGACAGTTTCTAACTATGGCTACACCTTC.